This T cell receptor (beta chain) came from a study of shared clonotypes between healthy human individuals. Study outcomes and limitations: Among donors, the sharing of clonotypes was expected to be influenced by sequencing depth. As a rule, naive subsets had a larger estimated richness than memory subsets. Relative to clonotypes present in all four donors, those not shared had lower generation probabilities.

Concerning this clone itself: What it binds is unknown.

In the original workflow: ImmunoSEQ gave junction-only sequences without quality scores, so filtering differed. Profiled with immunoSEQ multiplex PCR; TCRdb holds only in-frame clones, not every one. That table gives V, J and clone size, and the DNA gave D and trimming. The sample shows hundreds of thousands of clones, roughly 70% of them seen only once. V lost 4 bases and J 7 bases, leaving 19 bases between the germline ends. The CDR3 runs 15 residues. Germline CDR1 is SGHDT and CDR2 is YYEEEE. The sequenced sample consisted of memory CD4+ T cells sorted from blood. As for subset: CD45RA-negative fraction. This chain uses TRBV5-6 with TRBJ2-3; D is perhaps TRBD2 (5 bases). This TCR was sampled from a man aged 25-45 years in good health. The DNA of the CDR3 is TGTGCCAGCAGCCTGCTCCCTGGGAGTACCTATACGCAGTATTTT. Translation: CASSLLPGSTYTQYF.